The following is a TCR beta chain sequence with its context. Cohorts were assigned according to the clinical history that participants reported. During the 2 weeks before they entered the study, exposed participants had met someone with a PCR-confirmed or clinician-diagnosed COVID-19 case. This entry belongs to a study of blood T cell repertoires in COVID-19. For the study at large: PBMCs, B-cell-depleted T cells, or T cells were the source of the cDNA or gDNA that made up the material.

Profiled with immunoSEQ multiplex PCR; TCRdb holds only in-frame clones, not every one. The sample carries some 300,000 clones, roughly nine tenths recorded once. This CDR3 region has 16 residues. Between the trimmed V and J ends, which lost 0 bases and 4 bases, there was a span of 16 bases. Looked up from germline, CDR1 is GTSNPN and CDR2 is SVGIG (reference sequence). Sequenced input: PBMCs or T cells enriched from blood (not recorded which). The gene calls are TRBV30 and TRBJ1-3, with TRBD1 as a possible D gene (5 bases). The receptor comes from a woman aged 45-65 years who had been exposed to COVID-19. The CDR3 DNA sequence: TGTGCCTGGAGTGTAAGTGGGGAACAGGTCGGAAACACCATATATTTT. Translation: CAWSVSGEQVGNTIYF.